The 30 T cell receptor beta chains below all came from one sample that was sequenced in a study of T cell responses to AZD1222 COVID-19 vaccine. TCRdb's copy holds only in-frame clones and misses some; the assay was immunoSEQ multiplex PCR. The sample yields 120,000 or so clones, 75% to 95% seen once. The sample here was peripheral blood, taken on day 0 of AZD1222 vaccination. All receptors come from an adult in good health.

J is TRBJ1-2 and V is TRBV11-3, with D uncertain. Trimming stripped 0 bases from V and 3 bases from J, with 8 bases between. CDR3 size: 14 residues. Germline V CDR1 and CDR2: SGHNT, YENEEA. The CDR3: CASSLEVFYYGYTF. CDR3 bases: TGTGCCAGCAGCTTAGAGGTGTTTTACTATGGCTACACCTTC.

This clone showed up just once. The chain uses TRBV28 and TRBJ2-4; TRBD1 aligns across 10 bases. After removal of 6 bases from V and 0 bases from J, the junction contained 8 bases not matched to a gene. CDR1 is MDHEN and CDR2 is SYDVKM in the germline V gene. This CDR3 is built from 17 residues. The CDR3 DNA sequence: TGTGCCAGCAGGCGACAGGGGGCTCATCTAGCCAAAAACATTCAGTACTTC. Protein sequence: CASRRQGAHLAKNIQYF.

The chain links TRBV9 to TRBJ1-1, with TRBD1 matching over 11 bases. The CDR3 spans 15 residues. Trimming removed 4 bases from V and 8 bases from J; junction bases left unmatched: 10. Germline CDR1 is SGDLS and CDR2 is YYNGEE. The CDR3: CASSPGQGAYHEAFF. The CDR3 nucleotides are TGTGCCAGCAGCCCCGGACAGGGGGCATACCACGAAGCTTTCTTT.

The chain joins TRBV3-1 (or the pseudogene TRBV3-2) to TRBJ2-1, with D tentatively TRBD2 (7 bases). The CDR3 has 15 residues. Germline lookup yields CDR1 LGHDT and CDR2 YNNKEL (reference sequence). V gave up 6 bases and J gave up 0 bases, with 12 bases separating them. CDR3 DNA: TGTGCCAGCAGACCGGGGGGCAGCTCCTACAATGAGCAGTTCTTC. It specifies CASRPGGSSYNEQFF.

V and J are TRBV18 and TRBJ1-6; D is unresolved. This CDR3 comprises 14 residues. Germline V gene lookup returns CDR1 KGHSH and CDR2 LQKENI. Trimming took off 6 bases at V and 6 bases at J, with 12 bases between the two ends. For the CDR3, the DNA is TGTGCCAGCTCTAACAGCAAACCTAATTCACCCCTCCACTTT. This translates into CASSNSKPNSPLHF.

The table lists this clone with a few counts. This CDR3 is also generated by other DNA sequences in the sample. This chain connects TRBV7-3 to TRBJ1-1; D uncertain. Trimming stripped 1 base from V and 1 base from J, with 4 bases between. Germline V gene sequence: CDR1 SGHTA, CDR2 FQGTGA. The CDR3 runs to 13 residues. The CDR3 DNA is TGTGCCAGCAGCTTAAGTTCGAACACTGAAGCTTTCTTT. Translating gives CASSLSSNTEAFF.

This CDR3 is CASSLEGGRTEAFF. The DNA of the CDR3 is TGTGCCAGCAGCCTAGAGGGGGGACGCACTGAAGCTTTCTTT. The chain recombines TRBV7-9 with TRBJ1-1, with D possibly matching TRBD1 (6 bases). V was shortened by 5 bases and J by 4 bases, with 14 bases between the two germline ends. This CDR3 has 14 amino acids. Germline V lookup: CDR1 SEHNR, CDR2 FQNEAQ (reference sequence).

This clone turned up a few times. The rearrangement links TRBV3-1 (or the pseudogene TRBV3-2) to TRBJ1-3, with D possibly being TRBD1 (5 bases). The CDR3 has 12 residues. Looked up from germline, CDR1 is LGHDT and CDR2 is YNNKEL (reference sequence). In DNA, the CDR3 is TGTGCTCACAAAGGGGCTGGAAACACCATATATTTT. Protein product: CAHKGAGNTIYF.

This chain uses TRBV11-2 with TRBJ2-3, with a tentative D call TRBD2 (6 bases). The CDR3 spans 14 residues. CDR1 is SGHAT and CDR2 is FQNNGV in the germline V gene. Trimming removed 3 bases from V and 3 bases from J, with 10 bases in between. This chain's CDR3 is CASSFIRGTDTQYF. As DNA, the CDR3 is TGTGCCAGCAGCTTTATACGGGGGACAGATACGCAGTATTTT.

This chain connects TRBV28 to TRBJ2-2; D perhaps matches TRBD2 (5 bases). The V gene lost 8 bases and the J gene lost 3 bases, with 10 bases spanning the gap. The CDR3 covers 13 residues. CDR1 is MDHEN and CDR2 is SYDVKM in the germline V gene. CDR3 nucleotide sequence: TGTGCCAGCCGTACCGGGGACACCGGGGAGCTGTTTTTT. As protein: CASRTGDTGELFF. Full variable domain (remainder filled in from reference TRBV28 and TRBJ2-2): DVKVTQSSRYLVKRTGEKVFLECVQDMDHENMFWYRQDPGLGLRLIYFSYDVKMKEKGDIPEGYSVSREKKERFSLILESASTNQTSMYLCASRTGDTGELFFGEGSRLTVL.

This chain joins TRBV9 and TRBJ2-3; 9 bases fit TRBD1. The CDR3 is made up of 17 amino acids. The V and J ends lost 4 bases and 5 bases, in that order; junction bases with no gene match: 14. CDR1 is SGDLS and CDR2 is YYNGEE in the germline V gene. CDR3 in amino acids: CASSPRDRGAGRDTQYF. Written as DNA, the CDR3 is TGTGCCAGCAGCCCCCGTGACAGGGGGGCAGGTAGAGATACGCAGTATTTT.

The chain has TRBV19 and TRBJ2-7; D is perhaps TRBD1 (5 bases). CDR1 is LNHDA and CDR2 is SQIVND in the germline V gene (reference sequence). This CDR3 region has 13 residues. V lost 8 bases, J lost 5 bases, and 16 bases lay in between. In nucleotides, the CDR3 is TGTGCCAGTTATAGTCCAGGGAAGGACGAGCAGTACTTC. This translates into CASYSPGKDEQYF.

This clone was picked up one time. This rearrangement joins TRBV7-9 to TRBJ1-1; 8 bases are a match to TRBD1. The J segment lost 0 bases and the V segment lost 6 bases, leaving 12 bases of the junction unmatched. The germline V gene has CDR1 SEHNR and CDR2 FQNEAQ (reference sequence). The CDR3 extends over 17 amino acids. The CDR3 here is CASRSGTGSGMNTEAFF. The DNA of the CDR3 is TGTGCCAGCAGGTCCGGGACAGGTTCAGGCATGAACACTGAAGCTTTCTTT.

CDR3 in DNA: TGTGCCAGCAGTGCCCGCGCAGGAGGAGAGACCCAGTACTTC. This gives the protein CASSARAGGETQYF. The chain employs TRBV2 and TRBJ2-5; perhaps TRBD2 as D (5 bases). V lost 4 bases and J 4 bases, leaving 13 bases between the germline ends. CDR3 length: 14 residues. Germline V gene data show CDR1 as SNHLY and CDR2 as FYNNEI. The entire variable domain, with the rest obtained from reference TRBV2 and TRBJ2-5, is as follows: EPEVTQTPSHQVTQMGQEVILRCVPISNHLYFYWYRQILGQKVEFLVSFYNNEISEKSEIFDDQFSVERPDGSNFTLKIRSTKLEDSAMYFCASSARAGGETQYFGPGTRLLVL.

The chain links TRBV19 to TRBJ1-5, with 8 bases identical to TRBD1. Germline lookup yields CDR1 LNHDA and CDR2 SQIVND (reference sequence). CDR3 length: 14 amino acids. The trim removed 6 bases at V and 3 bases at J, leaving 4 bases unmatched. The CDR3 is CASRTGVANQPQHF. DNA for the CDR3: TGTGCCAGTAGGACAGGGGTAGCCAATCAGCCCCAGCATTTT.

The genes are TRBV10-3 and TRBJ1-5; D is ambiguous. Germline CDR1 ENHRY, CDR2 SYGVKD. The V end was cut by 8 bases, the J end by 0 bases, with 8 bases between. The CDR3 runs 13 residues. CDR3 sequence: CAIQQNSNQPQHF. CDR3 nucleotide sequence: TGTGCCATCCAGCAGAATAGCAATCAGCCCCAGCATTTT.

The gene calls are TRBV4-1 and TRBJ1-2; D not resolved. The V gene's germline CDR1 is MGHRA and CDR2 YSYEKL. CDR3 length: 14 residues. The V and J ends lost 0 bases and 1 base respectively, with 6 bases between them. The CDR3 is CASSQEPHNYGYTF. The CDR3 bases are TGCGCCAGCAGCCAAGAACCACATAACTATGGCTACACCTTC.

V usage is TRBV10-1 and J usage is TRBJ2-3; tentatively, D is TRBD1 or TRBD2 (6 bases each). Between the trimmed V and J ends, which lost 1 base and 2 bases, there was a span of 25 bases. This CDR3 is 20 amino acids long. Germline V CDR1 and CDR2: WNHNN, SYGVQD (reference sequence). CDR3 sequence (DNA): TGCGCCAGCAGTGAGTTTGCAGGGGTGTCGGGGGCCCTATCCACAGATACGCAGTATTTT. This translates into CASSEFAGVSGALSTDTQYF.

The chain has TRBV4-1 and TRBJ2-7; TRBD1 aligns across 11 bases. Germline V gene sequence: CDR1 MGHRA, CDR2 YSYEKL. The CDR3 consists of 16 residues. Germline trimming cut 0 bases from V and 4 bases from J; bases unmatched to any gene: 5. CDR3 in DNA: TGCGCCAGCAGCCAAGACCGGACAGGGGGCATTTACGAGCAGTACTTC. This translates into CASSQDRTGGIYEQYF.

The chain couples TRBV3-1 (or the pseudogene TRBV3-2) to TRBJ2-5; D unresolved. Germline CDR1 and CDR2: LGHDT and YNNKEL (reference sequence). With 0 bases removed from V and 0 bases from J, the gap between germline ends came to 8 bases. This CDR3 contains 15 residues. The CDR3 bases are TGTGCCAGCAGCCAAGACCCCACAGACCAAGAGACCCAGTACTTC. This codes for CASSQDPTDQETQYF.

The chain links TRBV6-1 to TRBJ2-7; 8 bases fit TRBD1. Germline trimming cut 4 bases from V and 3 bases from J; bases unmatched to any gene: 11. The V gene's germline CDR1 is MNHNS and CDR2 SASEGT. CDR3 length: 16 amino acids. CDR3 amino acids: CASSGPRPTGDYEQYF. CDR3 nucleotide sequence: TGTGCCAGCAGTGGCCCCCGACCGACAGGGGACTACGAGCAGTACTTC.

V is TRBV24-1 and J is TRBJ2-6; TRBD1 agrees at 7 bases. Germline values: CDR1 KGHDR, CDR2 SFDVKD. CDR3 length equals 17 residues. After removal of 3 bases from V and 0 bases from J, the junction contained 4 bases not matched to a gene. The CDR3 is CATSDPGQPSGANVLTF. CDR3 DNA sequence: TGTGCCACCAGTGATCCGGGACAGCCCTCTGGGGCCAACGTCCTGACTTTC.

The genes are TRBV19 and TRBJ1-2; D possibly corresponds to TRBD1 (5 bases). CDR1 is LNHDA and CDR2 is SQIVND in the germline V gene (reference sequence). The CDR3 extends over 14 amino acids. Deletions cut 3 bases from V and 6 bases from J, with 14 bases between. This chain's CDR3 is CASSMGGRSDGYTF. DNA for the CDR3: TGTGCCAGTAGTATGGGGGGACGGAGCGATGGCTACACCTTC.

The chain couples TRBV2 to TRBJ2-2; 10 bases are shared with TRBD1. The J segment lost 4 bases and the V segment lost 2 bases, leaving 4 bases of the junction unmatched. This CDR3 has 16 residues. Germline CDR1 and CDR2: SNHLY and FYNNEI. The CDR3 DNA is TGTGCCAGCAGTGAAACCGGGACAGGGGTCACCGGGGAGCTGTTTTTT. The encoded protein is CASSETGTGVTGELFF.

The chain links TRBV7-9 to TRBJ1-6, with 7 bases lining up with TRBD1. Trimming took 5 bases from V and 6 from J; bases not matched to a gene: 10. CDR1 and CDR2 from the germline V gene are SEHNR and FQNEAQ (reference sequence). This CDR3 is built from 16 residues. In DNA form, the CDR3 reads TGTGCCAGCAGCCACCGAGGGACAGCGGCTAATTCACCCCTCCACTTT. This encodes CASSHRGTAANSPLHF.

The CDR3 sequence: CASSPPGRPYGYTF. As DNA, the CDR3 is TGTGCCAGCAGTCCCCCGGGACGGCCCTATGGCTACACCTTC. The chain has TRBV28 and TRBJ1-2, with a tentative D call TRBD1 (5 bases). The V gene lost 5 bases and the J gene lost 4 bases, with 14 bases spanning the gap. The CDR3 is 14 residues long. Germline CDR1 MDHEN, CDR2 SYDVKM.

CDR3 residues: CAWTRAFSAGGNDQPQHF. DNA of the CDR3: TGTGCCTGGACAAGGGCCTTTTCGGCAGGGGGTAATGATCAGCCCCAGCATTTT. The rearrangement links TRBV30 to TRBJ1-5; 7 nucleotides line up with TRBD1. The CDR3 spans 18 residues. Germline V lookup: CDR1 GTSNPN, CDR2 SVGIG (reference sequence). After removal of 4 bases from V and 5 bases from J, the junction contained 20 bases not matched to a gene. The full variable domain, in which reference TRBV30 and TRBJ1-5 provide the parts outside the CDR3, is SQTIHQWPATLVQPVGSPLSLECTVEGTSNPNLYWYRQAAGRGLQLLFYSVGIGQISSEVPQNLSASRPQDRQFILSSKKLLLSDSGFYLCAWTRAFSAGGNDQPQHFGDGTRLSIL.

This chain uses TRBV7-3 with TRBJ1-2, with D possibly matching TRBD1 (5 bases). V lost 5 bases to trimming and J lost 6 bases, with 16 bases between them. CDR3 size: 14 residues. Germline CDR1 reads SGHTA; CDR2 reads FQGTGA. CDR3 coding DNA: TGTGCCAGCAGCCCCAACGAGGGGCGGGATGGCTACACCTTC. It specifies CASSPNEGRDGYTF.

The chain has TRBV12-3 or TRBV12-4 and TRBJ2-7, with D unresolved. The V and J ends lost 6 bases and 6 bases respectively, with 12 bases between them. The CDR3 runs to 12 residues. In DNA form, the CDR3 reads TGTGCCAGCAGCCCTATACGGTCCGAGCAGTACTTC. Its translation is CASSPIRSEQYF.

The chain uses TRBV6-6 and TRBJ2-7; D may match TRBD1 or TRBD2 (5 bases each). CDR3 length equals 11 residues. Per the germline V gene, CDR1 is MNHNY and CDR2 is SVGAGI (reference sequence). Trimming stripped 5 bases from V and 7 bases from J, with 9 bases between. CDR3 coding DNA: TGTGCCAGCAGTCCTTGGGGGGAGCAGTACTTC. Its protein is CASSPWGEQYF.